These 23 T cell receptor beta chains came from one sample sequenced in a study of cytomegalovirus exposure and HLA in healthy donors. The study ran its PCR with 60 Vbeta and 13 Jbeta primers. Data came from immunoSEQ multiplex PCR; TCRdb stores just in-frame clones and leaves some out. The sample carries about 100,000 clones, roughly 80% recorded once. Sequencing input: PBMCs. These receptors came from a man between 40 and 49 years old in good health and CMV-seropositive.

The chain links TRBV28 to TRBJ2-1, with D possibly matching TRBD1 (6 bases). The CDR3 runs to 14 residues. The V end lost 7 bases, the J end lost 6 bases, and 16 bases lay between the germline ends. CDR1 and CDR2 (germline): MDHEN, SYDVKM. The CDR3 is CASKRGSRPNEQFF. CDR3 DNA sequence: TGTGCCAGCAAAAGGGGGAGCCGCCCCAATGAGCAGTTCTTC.

CDR3 bases: TGTGCCATCAGTGAGTCGATTGTCCTAGCGCAAGAGCAGTACTTC. The encoded protein is CAISESIVLAQEQYF. V is TRBV10-3 and J is TRBJ2-7; weak D call: TRBD2 (6 bases). Germline CDR1 reads ENHRY; CDR2 reads SYGVKD. Trimming cost V 0 bases and J 7 bases, with 16 bases left between them. CDR3 length: 15 amino acids.

This chain joins TRBV7-9 and TRBJ2-1, with D uncertain. The germline V gene has CDR1 SEHNR and CDR2 FQNEAQ (reference sequence). The CDR3 sequence is 12 residues long. Trimming stripped 5 bases from V and 9 bases from J, with 11 bases between. The CDR3 spells CASSHLSIEQFF. The CDR3 bases are TGTGCCAGCAGCCACCTGAGTATTGAGCAGTTCTTC. The complete variable domain, with remaining parts taken from reference TRBV7-9 and TRBJ2-1, reads DTGVSQNPRHKITKRGQNVTFRCDPISEHNRLYWYRQTLGQGPEFLTYFQNEAQLEKSRLLSDRFSAERPKGSFSTLEIQRTEQGDSAMYLCASSHLSIEQFFGPGTRLTVL.

The chain carries TRBV7-3 and TRBJ2-1; 14 positions agree with TRBD2. This CDR3 contains 17 residues. Germline V CDR1 and CDR2: SGHTA, FQGTGA. Trimming took 0 bases from V and 11 from J; bases not matched to a gene: 9. CDR3 in DNA: TGTGCCAGCAGCTTAACCGGCGGGACTAGCGGGGGAATGCAGCAGTTCTTC. This codes for CASSLTGGTSGGMQQFF.

The J gene is TRBJ2-5, the V gene TRBV27; a weak D match, TRBD1 (5 bases). The germline V gene encodes CDR1 MNHEY and CDR2 SMNVEV (reference sequence). The CDR3 runs 13 residues. Trimming cost V 5 bases and J 4 bases, with 11 bases left between them. In nucleotides, the CDR3 is TGTGCCAGCAGTCCCGGAAGGGGAGAGACCCAGTACTTC. It is translated as CASSPGRGETQYF.

The chain links TRBV11-2 to TRBJ2-1; 12 bases are a match to TRBD2. V shed 6 bases and J 7 bases; nucleotides not matched to a gene: 19. The CDR3 has 19 amino acids. In germline, CDR1 is SGHAT, CDR2 FQNNGV. The CDR3 loop is CASRAPGLAGGPVRNEQFF. The CDR3 DNA is TGTGCCAGCAGGGCTCCTGGGCTAGCGGGAGGGCCGGTGAGAAATGAGCAGTTCTTC.

This chain joins TRBV4-3 and TRBJ2-3; 7 nucleotides match TRBD2. CDR3 length: 18 amino acids. Germline CDR1 and CDR2: LGHNA and YSLEER. J gave up 7 bases and V 0 bases, and 16 bases lay outside the gene matches. CDR3 region: CASSQDPLGGRVTYTQYF. The DNA of the CDR3 is TGCGCCAGCAGCCAAGACCCTCTTGGGGGGAGGGTCACGTATACGCAGTATTTT.

The chain employs TRBV18 and TRBJ1-2, with TRBD1 matching over 7 bases. V lost 2 bases and J lost 0; bases outside the gene matches: 3. This CDR3 comprises 15 residues. Germline CDR1 reads KGHSH; CDR2 reads LQKENI. Here the CDR3 DNA reads TGTGCCAGCTCACCAGGGACAGTAGCTAACTATGGCTACACCTTC. Translated: CASSPGTVANYGYTF.

This clone has only a few counts. The CDR3: CASTNNRGLLSGANVLTF. In nucleotides, the CDR3 is TGTGCCAGTACCAATAACAGGGGGCTCCTCTCTGGGGCCAACGTCCTGACTTTC. V is TRBV19 and J is TRBJ2-6, with 9 bases matching TRBD1. Germline-derived CDR1 and CDR2 are LNHDA and SQIVND (reference sequence). The CDR3 runs to 18 residues. The J segment lost 0 bases and the V segment lost 7 bases, leaving 10 bases of the junction unmatched.

A single count supports this clone. J is TRBJ2-6 and V is TRBV10-3, with a possible D match to TRBD1 (5 bases). Trimming pared 3 bases from V and 1 base from J, leaving 7 bases between. This CDR3 contains 15 residues. In germline, CDR1 is ENHRY, CDR2 SYGVKD. The CDR3 DNA reads as TGTGCCATCAGTGATAAGGGGTCTGGGGCCAACGTCCTGACTTTC. This translates into CAISDKGSGANVLTF.

The V gene is TRBV6-6, the J gene TRBJ2-1; 7 nucleotides match TRBD2. The trim removed 2 bases at V and 9 bases at J, leaving 4 bases unmatched. This CDR3 comprises 13 residues. Germline CDR1 and CDR2: MNHNY and SVGAGI (reference sequence). This chain's CDR3 is CASSYGGVGEQFF. The CDR3 DNA reads as TGTGCCAGCAGTTACGGGGGGGTTGGTGAGCAGTTCTTC.

The rearrangement uses TRBV6-5 and TRBJ1-2; TRBD1 matches 10 bases. V was pared by 2 bases and J by 2 bases, with 2 bases of the junction left unmatched. The CDR3 has 15 amino acids. The germline CDR1 and CDR2 sequences are MNHEY and SVGAGI. This CDR3 reads CASSYRTGGNYGYTF. CDR3 coding DNA: TGTGCCAGCAGTTACCGGACAGGGGGGAACTATGGCTACACCTTC.

The chain joins TRBV27 to TRBJ1-1; D is possibly TRBD1 (6 bases). The CDR3 has 18 amino acids. The germline V gene has CDR1 MNHEY and CDR2 SMNVEV (reference sequence). Between the trimmed V and J ends, which lost 1 base and 4 bases, there was a span of 22 bases. The CDR3 coding sequence is TGTGCCAGCAGTTTATGGGCAGGGGCCCCGGGGATGGCCACTGAAGCTTTCTTT. It yields the protein CASSLWAGAPGMATEAFF.

The chain combines TRBV28 with TRBJ2-2; a possible D gene is TRBD2 (6 bases). The CDR3 contains 17 residues. The germline V and J ends were trimmed by 5 bases and 0 bases, with 16 bases remaining between them. Germline CDR1 reads MDHEN; CDR2 reads SYDVKM. The CDR3 protein is CASSTRLAPPNTGELFF. The CDR3 DNA is TGTGCCAGCAGTACTCGTCTAGCGCCCCCGAACACCGGGGAGCTGTTTTTT. The full variable domain, its missing parts supplied by reference TRBV28 and TRBJ2-2, is DVKVTQSSRYLVKRTGEKVFLECVQDMDHENMFWYRQDPGLGLRLIYFSYDVKMKEKGDIPEGYSVSREKKERFSLILESASTNQTSMYLCASSTRLAPPNTGELFFGEGSRLTVL.

Turning to this clone: The junction shows a germline mismatch at one end, possibly a read error. V gene TRBV7-8 combines with J gene TRBJ1-2; D is unclear. Germline V CDR1 and CDR2: SGHVS, FQNEAQ. This CDR3 contains 14 residues. The CDR3 spells CTSSLSTGNYGYTF. Here the CDR3 DNA reads TGTACCAGCAGCTTGTCGACTGGGAACTATGGCTACACCTTC.

The V call is TRBV28, the J call TRBJ1-1; 7 bases align to TRBD1. The V gene end was trimmed by 5 bases and the J gene end by 4 bases; junction bases not matched to a gene: 7. In germline, CDR1 is MDHEN, CDR2 SYDVKM. The length of the CDR3 is 14 residues. The CDR3 reads CASSPYRGPTEAFF. The CDR3 DNA is TGTGCCAGCAGTCCTTACAGGGGCCCCACTGAAGCTTTCTTT.

J is TRBJ2-3 and V is TRBV9, with 7 bases matching TRBD2. This CDR3 is built from 17 residues. Trimming at V came to 1 base and at J to 0 bases, leaving 8 bases not matched to a gene. Germline assignment: CDR1 SGDLS and CDR2 YYNGEE. The CDR3 nucleotides read TGTGCCAGCAGCGTAAGTGGCGGGGGTTCTAGCACAGATACGCAGTATTTT. It codes for CASSVSGGGSSTDTQYF.

CDR3 in amino acids: CASSSTGGYGYTF. The CDR3 nucleotides read TGTGCCAGCAGTTCGACGGGGGGCTATGGCTACACCTTC. The rearrangement links TRBV5-5 to TRBJ1-2; tentatively, D is TRBD1 (5 bases). The germline V gene encodes CDR1 SGHKS and CDR2 YYEKEE (reference sequence). V was shortened by 5 bases and J by 4 bases, with 12 bases between the two germline ends. The length of the CDR3 is 13 residues.

The chain joins TRBV9 to TRBJ2-5; TRBD2 aligns across 10 bases. Per the germline V gene, CDR1 is SGDLS and CDR2 is YYNGEE. The CDR3 is made up of 16 amino acids. With 3 bases clipped from V and 1 base from J, the junction kept 6 bases outside the gene matches. The CDR3 region is CASSALAGAFQETQYF. The CDR3 DNA follows: TGTGCCAGCAGCGCGCTAGCGGGGGCCTTCCAAGAGACCCAGTACTTC.

A single count supports this clone. V usage is TRBV6-6 and J usage is TRBJ1-5; 10 bases agree with TRBD1. The CDR3 extends over 16 amino acids. Germline assignment: CDR1 MNHNY and CDR2 SVGAGI (reference sequence). Trimming at V came to 4 bases and at J to 6 bases, leaving 9 bases not matched to a gene. The CDR3 DNA follows: TGTGCCAGCAGTTCCTGGGACAGGGGTGGTTCTCAGCCCCAGCATTTT. It codes for CASSSWDRGGSQPQHF.

The chain links TRBV11-2 to TRBJ2-1; the D is unclear. CDR1 and CDR2 from the germline V gene are SGHAT and FQNNGV. The V and J ends lost 1 base and 7 bases respectively, with 8 bases between them. The CDR3 sequence is 13 residues long. CDR3 DNA sequence: TGTGCCAGCAGCTTAGGGCGGAAAAATGAGCAGTTCTTC. This encodes CASSLGRKNEQFF. Based on the CDR3 plus reference TRBV11-2 and TRBJ2-1, the full variable domain is EAGVAQSPRYKIIEKRQSVAFWCNPISGHATLYWYQQILGQGPKLLIQFQNNGVVDDSQLPKDRFSAERLKGVDSTLKIQPAKLEDSAVYLCASSLGRKNEQFFGPGTRLTVL.

This sequence joins TRBV2 and TRBJ2-2; 7 bases fit TRBD1. J gave up 1 base and V 6 bases, and 2 bases lay outside the gene matches. Germline values: CDR1 SNHLY, CDR2 FYNNEI. This CDR3 comprises 14 residues. CDR3 amino acids: CASRAGGNTGELFF. Written as DNA, the CDR3 is TGTGCCAGCAGGGCAGGGGGGAACACCGGGGAGCTGTTTTTT.

The chain combines TRBV5-3 with TRBJ2-7; TRBD1 agrees at 7 bases. TRBV5-3 counts as an open reading frame of uncertain function. This CDR3 comprises 15 residues. With V trimmed by 4 bases and J by 1 base, 8 bases remained unmatched. As DNA, the CDR3 is TGTGCCAGAAGCCCCCCTGGACAGGATTCCTACGAGCAGTACTTC. This sequence encodes CARSPPGQDSYEQYF.